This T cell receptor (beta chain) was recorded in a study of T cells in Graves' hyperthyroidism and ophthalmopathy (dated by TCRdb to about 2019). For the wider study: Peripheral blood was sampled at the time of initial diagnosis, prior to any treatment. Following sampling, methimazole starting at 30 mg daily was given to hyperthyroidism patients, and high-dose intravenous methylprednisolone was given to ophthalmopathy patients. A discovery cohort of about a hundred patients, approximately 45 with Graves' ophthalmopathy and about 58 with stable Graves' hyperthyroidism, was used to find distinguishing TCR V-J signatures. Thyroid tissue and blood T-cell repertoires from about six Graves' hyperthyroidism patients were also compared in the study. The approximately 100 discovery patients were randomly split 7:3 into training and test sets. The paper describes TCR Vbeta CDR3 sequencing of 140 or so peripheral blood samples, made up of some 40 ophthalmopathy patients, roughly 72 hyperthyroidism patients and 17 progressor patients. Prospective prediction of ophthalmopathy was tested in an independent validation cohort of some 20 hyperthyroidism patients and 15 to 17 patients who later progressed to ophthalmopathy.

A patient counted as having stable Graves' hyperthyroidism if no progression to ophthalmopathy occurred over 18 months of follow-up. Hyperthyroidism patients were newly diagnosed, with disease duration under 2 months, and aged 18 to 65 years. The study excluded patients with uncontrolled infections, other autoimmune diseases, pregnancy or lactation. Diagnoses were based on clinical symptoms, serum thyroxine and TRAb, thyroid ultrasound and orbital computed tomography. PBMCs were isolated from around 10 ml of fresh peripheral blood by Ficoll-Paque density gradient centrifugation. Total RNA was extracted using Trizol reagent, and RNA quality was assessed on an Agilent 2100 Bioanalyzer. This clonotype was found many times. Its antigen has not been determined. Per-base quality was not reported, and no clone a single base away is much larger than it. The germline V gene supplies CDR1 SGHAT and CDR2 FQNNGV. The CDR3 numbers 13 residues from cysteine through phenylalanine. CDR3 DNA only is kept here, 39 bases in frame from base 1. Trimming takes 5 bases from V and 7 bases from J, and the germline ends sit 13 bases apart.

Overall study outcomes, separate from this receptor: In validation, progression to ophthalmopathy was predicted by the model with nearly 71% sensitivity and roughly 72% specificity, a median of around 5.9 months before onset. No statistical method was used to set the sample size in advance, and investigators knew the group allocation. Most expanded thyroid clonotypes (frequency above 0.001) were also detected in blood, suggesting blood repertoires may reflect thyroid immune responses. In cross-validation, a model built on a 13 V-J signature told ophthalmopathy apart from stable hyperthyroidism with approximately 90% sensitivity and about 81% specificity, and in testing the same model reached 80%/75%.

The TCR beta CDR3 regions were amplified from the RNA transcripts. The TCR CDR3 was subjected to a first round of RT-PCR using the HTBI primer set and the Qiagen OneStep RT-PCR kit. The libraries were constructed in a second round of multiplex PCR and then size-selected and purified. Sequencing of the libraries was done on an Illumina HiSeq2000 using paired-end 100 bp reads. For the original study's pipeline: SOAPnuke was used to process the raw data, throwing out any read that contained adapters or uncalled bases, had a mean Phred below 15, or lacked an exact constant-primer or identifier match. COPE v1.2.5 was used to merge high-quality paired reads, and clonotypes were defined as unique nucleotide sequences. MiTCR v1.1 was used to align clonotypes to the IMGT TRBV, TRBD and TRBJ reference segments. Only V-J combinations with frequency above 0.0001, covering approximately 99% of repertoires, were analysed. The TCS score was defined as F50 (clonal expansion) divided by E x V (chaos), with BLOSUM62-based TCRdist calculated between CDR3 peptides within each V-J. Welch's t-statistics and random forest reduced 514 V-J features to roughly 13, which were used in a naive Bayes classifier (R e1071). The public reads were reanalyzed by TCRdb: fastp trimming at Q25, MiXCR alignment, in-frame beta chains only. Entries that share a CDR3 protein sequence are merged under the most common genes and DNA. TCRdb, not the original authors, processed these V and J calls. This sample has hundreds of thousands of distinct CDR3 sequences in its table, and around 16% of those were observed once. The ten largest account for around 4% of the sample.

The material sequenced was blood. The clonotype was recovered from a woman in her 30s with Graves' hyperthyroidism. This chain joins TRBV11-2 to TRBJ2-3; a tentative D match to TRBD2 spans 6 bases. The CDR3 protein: CASSVGGEYTQYF. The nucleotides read TGTGCCAGCAGCGTTGGCGGGGAGTATACGCAGTATTTT.